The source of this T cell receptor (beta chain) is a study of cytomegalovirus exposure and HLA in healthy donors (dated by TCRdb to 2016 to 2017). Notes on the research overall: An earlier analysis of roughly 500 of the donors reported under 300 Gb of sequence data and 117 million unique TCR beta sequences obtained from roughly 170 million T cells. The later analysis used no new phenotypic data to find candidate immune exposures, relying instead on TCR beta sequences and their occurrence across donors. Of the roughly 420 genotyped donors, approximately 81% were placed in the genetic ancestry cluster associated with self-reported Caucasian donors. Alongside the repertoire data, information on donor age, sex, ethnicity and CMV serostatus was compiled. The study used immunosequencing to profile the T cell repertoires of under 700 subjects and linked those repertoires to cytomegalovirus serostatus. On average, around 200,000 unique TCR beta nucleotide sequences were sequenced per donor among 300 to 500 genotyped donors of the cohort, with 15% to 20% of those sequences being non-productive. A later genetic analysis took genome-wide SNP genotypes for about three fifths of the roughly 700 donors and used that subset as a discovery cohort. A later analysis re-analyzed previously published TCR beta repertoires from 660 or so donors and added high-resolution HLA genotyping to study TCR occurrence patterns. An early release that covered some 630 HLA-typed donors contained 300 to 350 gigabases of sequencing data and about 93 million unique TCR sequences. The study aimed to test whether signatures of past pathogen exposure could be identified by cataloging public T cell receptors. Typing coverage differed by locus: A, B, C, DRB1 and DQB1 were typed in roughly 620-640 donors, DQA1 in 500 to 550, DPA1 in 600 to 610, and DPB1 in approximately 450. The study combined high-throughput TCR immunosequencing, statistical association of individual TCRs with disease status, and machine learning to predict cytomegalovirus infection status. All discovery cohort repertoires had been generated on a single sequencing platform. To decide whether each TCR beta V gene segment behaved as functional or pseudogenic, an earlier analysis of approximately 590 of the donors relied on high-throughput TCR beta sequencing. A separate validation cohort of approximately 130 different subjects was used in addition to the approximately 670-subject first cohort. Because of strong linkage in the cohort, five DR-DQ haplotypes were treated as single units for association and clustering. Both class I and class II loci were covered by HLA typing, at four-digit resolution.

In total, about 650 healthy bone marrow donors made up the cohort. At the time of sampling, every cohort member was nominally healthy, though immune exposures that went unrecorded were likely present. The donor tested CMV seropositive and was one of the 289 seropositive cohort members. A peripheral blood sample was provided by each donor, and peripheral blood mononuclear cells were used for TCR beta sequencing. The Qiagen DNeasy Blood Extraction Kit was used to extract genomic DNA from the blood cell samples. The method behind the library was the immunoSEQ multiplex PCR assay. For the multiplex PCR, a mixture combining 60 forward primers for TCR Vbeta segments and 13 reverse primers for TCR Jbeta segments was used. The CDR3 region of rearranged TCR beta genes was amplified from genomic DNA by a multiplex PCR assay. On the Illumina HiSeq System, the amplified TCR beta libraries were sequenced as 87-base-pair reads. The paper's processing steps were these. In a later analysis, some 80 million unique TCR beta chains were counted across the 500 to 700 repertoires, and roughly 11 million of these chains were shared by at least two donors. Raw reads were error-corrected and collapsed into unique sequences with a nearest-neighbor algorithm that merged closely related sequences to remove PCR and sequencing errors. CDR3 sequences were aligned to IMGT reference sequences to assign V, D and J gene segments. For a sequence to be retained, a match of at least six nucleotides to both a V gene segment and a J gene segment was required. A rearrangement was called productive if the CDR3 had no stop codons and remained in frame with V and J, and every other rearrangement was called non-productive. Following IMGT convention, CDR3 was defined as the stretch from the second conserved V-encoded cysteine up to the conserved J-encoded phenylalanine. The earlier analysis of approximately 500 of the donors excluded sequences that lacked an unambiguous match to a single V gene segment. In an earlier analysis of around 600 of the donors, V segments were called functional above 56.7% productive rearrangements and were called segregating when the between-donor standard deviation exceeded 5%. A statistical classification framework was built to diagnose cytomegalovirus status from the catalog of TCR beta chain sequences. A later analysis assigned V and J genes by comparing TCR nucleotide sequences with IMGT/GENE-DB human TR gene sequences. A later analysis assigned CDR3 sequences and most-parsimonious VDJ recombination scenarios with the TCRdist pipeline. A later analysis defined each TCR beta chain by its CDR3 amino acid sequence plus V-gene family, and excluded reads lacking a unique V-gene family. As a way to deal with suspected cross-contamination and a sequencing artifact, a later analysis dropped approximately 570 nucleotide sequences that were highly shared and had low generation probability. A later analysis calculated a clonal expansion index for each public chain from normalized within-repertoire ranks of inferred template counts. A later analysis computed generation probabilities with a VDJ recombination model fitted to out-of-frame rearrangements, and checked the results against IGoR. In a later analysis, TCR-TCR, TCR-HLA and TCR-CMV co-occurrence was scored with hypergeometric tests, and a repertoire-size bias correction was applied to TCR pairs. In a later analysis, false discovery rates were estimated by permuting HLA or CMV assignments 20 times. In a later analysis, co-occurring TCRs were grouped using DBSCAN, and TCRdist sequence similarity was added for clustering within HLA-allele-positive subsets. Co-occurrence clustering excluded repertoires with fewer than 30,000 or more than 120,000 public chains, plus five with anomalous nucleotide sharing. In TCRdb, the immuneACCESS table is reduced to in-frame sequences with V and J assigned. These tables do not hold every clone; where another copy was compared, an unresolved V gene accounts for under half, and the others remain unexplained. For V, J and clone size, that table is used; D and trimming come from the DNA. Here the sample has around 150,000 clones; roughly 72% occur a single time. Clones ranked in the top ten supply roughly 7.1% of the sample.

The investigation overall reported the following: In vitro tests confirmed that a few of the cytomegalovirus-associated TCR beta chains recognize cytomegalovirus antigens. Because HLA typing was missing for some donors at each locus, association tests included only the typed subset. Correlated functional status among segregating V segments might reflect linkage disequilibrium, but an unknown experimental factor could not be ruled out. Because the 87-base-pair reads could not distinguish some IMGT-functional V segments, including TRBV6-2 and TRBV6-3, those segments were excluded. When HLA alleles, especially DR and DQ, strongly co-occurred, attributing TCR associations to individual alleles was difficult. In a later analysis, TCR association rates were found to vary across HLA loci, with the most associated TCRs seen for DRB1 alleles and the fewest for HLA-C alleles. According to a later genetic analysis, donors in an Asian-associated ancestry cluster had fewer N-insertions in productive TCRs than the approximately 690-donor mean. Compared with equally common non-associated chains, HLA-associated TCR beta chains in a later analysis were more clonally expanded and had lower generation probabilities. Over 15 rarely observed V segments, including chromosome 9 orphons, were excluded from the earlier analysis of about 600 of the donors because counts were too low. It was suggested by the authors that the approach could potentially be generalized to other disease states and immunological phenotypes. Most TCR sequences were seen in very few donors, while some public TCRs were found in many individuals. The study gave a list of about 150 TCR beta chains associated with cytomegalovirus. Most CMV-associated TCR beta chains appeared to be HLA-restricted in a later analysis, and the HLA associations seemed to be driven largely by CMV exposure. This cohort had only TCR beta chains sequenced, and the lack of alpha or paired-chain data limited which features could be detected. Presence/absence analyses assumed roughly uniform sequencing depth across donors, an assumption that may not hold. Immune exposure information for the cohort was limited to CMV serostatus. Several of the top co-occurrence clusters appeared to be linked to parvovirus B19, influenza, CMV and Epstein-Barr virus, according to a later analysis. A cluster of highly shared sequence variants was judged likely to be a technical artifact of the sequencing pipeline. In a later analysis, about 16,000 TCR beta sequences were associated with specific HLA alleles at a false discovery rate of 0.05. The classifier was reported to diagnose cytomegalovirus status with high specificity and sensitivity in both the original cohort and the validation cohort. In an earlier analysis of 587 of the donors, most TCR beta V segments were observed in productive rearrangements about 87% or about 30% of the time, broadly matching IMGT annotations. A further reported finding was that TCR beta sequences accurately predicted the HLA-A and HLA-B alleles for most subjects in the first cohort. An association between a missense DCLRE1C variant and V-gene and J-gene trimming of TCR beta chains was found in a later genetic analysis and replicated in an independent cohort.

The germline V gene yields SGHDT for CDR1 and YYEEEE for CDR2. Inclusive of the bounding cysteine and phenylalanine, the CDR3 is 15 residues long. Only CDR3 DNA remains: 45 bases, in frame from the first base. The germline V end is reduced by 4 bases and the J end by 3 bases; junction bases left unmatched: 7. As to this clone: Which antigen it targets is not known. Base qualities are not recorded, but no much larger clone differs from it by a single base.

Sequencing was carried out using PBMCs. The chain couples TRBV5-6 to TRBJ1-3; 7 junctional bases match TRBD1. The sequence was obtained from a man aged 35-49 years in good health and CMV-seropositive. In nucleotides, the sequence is TGTGCCAGCAGCGGGCGGACAGGTGGTGGAAACACCATATATTTT. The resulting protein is CASSGRTGGGNTIYF.